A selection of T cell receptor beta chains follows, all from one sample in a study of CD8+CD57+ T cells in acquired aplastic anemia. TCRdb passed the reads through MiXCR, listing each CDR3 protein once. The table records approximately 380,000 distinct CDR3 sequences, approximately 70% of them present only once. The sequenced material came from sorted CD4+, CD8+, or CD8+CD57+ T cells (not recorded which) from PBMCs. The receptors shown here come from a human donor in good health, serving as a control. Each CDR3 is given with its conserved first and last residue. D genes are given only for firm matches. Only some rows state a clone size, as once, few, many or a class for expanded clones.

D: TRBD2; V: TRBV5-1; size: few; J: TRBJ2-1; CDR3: CAGSLGRLADSYNEQFF; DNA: TGCGCCGGCAGCTTGGGGAGACTAGCGGACTCCTACAATGAGCAGTTCTTC
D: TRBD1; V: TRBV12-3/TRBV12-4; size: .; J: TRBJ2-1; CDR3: CASGNPGQSYNEQFF; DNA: TGTGCCAGCGGGAATCCGGGACAGTCTTACAATGAGCAGTTCTTC
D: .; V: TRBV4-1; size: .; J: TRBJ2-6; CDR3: CASSRQGANVLTF; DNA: TGCGCCAGCAGCCGGCAGGGGGCCAACGTCCTGACTTTC
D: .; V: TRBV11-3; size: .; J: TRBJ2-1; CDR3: CASSLGPPASNEQFF; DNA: TGTGCCAGCAGCCTAGGGCCGCCGGCAAGCAATGAGCAGTTCTTC
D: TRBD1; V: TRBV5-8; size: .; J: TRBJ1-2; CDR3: CASSFRDRGAGYGYTF; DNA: TGTGCCAGCAGCTTCCGGGACAGGGGCGCGGGCTATGGCTACACCTTC
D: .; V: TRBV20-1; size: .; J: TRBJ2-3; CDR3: CSVGPGGTDTQYF; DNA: TGCAGCGTTGGTCCGGGAGGCACAGATACGCAGTATTTT
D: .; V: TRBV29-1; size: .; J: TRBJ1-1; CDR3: CSGGGTWQTEAFF; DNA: TGCAGCGGGGGGGGCACGTGGCAAACTGAAGCTTTCTTT
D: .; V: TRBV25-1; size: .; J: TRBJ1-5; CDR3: CASRAGGYRRQHF; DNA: TGTGCCAGCAGGGCAGGTGGATATCGTCGCCAGCATTTT
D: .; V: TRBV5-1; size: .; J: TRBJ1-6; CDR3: CASSLGSGTDYNSPLHF; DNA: TGTGCCAGCAGCTTAGGTTCAGGAACAGACTATAATTCACCCCTCCACTTT
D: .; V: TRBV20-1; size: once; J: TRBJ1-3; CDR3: CSAEGVGSAIYF; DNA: TGCAGTGCCGAGGGGGTTGGGAGCGCCATATATTTT
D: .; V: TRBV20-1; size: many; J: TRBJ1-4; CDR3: CSASPRGALTNEKLFF; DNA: TGCAGTGCTAGCCCCAGAGGGGCGCTTACTAATGAAAAACTGTTTTTT
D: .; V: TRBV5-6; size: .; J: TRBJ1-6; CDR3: CASSLKSTRLSSYNSPLHF; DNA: TGTGCCAGCAGCTTGAAATCGACTCGGCTCAGCTCCTATAATTCACCCCTCCACTTT
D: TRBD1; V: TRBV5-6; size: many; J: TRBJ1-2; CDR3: CASSLWDREIYGYTF; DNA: TGTGCCAGCAGCTTGTGGGACAGGGAGATTTATGGCTACACCTTC
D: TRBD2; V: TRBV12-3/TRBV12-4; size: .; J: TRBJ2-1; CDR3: CASRKDGGVNEQFF; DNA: TGTGCCAGCAGGAAGGACGGGGGGGTCAATGAGCAGTTCTTC
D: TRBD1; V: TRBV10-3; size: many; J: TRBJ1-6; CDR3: CAISVDREYNSPLHF; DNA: TGTGCCATCAGTGTTGACAGGGAGTATAATTCACCCCTCCACTTT
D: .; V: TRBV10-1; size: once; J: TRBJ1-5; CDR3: CASSLHGVDQPQHF; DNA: TGTGCCAGCAGTTTGCACGGGGTGGATCAGCCCCAGCATTTT
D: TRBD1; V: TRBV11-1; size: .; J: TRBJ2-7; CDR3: CASSLGITGGGYEQYF; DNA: TGTGCCAGCAGCTTAGGGATCACAGGGGGAGGCTACGAGCAGTACTTC
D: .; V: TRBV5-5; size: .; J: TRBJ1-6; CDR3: CASSQRSRAQSSPLHF; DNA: TGTGCCAGCAGCCAGCGGTCACGGGCGCAAAGTTCACCCCTCCACTTT
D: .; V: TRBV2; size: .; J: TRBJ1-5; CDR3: CASSDEGQARQPQHF; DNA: TGTGCCAGCAGTGACGAAGGACAAGCTAGGCAGCCCCAGCATTTT
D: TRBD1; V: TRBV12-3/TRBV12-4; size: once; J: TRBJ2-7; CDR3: CASSWGQKVYEQYF; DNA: TGTGCCAGCAGTTGGGGACAGAAGGTTTACGAGCAGTACTTC
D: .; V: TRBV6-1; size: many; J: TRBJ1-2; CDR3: CASSEALPVNYGYTF; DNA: TGTGCCAGCAGTGAAGCCCTGCCAGTTAACTATGGCTACACCTTC
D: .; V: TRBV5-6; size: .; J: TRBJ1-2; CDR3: CASRQERGYTF; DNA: TGTGCCAGTCGACAGGAGAGAGGCTACACCTTC
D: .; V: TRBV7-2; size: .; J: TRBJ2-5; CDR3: CASSLGTYQETQYF; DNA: TGTGCCAGCAGCTTGGGGACATATCAAGAGACCCAGTACTTC
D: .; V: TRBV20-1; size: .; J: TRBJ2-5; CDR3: CSVSKPGRQETQYF; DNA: TGCAGCGTTAGTAAGCCAGGGAGGCAAGAGACCCAGTACTTC
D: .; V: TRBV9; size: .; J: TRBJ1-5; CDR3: CASSGRGIRAVHF; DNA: TGTGCCAGCAGCGGACGAGGCATACGAGCAGTACATTTT
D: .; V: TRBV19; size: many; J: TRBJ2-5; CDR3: CASSMGSASETQYF; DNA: TGTGCCAGTAGTATGGGATCGGCTTCTGAGACCCAGTACTTC
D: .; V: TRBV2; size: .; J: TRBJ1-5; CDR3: CASSRQGTGSPLHFGNF; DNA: .
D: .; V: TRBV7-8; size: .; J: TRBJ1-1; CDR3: CASSPIVTNTEAFF; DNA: TGTGCCAGCAGCCCGATAGTCACGAACACTGAAGCTTTCTTT
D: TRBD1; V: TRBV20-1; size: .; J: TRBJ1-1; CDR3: CSAIQDRGFEAFF; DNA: TGCAGTGCTATTCAAGACAGGGGGTTTGAAGCTTTCTTT
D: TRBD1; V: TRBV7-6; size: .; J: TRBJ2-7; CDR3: CASSFGGQGYEQYF; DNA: TGTGCCAGCAGCTTTGGGGGACAGGGGTACGAGCAGTACTTC
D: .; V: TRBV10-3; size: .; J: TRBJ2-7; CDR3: CAIQKAPGHEQYF; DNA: TGTGCCATCCAAAAGGCCCCAGGGCACGAGCAGTACTTC
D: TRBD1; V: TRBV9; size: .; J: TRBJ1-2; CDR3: CASSSGQGAVTF; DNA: TGTGCCAGCAGTTCAGGACAGGGCGCGGTCACCTTC
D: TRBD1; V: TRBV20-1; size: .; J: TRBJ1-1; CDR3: CSARDSMDRGVNTEAFF; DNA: TGCAGTGCTAGAGATAGCATGGACAGGGGGGTGAACACTGAAGCTTTCTTT
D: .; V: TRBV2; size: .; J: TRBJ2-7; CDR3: CASRHSSSYGQYF; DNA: TGTGCCAGCCGGCACTCGAGCTCCTACGGGCAGTACTTC
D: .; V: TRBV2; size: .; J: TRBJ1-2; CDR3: CASSRQGGVTGEPF; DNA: TGTGCCAGCAGCCGGCAGGGTGGGGTCACCGGGGAGCCGTTT
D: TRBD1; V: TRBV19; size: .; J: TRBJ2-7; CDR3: CASTGQGGKPEHHDF; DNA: TGTGCCAGCACCGGACAGGGGGGGAAGCCCGAGCATCATGACTTC
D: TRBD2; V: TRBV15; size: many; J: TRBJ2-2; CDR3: CATSRGDVTSGGAYTGELFF; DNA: TGTGCCACCAGCAGAGGAGATGTGACTAGCGGGGGGGCTTACACCGGGGAGCTGTTTTTT
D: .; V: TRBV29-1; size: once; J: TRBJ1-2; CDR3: CSVAGSENSYTF; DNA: TGCAGCGTTGCCGGCAGCGAAAACAGCTACACCTTC
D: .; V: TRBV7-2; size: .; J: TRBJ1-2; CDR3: CASSRRQRLYAYTF; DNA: TGTGCCAGCAGCCGTCGACAGCGATTATATGCCTACACCTTC
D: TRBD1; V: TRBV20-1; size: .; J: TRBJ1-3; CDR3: CSLGGYGDSSGNTIYF; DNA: TGCAGTCTAGGGGGGTATGGGGACAGCTCTGGAAACACCATATATTTT
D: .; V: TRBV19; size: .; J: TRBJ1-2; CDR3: CASSVYPAIAYGYTF; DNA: TGTGCCAGTAGTGTATACCCCGCTATAGCCTATGGCTACACCTTC
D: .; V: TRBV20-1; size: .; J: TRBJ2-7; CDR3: CSARTWQLATYEQYF; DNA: TGCAGTGCTAGAACCTGGCAGCTAGCGACCTACGAGCAGTACTTC
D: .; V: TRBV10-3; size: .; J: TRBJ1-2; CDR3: CASSSASGVGYTF; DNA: TGTGCCAGCAGCTCTGCGTCAGGGGTTGGCTACACCTTC
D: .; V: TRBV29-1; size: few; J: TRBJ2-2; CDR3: CSGGTRDTGELFF; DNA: TGCAGCGGGGGGACCAGGGACACCGGGGAGCTGTTTTTT
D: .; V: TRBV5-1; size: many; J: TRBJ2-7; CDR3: CASSLAFGWSSYEQYF; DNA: TGCGCCAGCAGCTTGGCCTTCGGTTGGAGCTCCTACGAGCAGTACTTC
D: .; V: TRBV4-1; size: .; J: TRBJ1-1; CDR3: CASSQSRRGGVLEAFF; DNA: TGCGCCAGCAGCCAAAGCCGACGGGGGGGGGTTTTAGAAGCTTTCTTT
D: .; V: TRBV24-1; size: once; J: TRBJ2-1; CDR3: CATSDSYTGEQFF; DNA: TGTGCCACCAGTGACAGTTACACCGGTGAGCAGTTCTTC
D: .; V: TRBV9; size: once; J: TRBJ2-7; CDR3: CASSLKSEGGGEQYF; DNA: TGTGCCAGCAGCTTAAAGTCTGAGGGGGGGGGCGAGCAGTACTTC
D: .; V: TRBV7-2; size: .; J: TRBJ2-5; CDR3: CASSVEARREPQPQYF; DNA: TGTGCCAGCAGCGTAGAAGCGCGAAGGGAGCCGCAGCCCCAGTACTTC